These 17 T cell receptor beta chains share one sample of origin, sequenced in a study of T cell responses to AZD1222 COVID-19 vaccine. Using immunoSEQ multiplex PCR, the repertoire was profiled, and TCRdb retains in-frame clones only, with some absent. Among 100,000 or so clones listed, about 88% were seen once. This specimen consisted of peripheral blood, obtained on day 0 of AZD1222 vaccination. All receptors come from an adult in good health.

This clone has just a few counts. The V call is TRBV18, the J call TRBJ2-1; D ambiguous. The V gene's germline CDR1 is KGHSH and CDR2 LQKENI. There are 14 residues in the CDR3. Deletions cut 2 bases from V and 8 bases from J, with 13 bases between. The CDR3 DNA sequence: TGTGCCAGCTCACCATTGAGCCCGTTGGATGAGCAGTTCTTC. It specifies CASSPLSPLDEQFF. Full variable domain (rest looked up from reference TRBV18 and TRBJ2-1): NAGVMQNPRHLVRRRGQEARLRCSPMKGHSHVYWYRQLPEEGLKFMVYLQKENIIDESGMPKERFSAEFPKEGPSILRIQQVVRGDSAAYFCASSPLSPLDEQFFGPGTRLTVL.

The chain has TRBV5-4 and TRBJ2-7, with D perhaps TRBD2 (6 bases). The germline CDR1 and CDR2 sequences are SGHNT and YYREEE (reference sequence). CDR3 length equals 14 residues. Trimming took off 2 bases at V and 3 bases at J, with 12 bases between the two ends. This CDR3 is CASSFDRGNYEQYF. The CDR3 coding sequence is TGTGCCAGCAGCTTTGACCGGGGGAACTACGAGCAGTACTTC.

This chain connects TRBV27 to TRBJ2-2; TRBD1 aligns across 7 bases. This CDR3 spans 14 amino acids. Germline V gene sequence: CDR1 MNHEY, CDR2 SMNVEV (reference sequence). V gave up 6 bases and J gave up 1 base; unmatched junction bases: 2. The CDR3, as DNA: TGTGCCAGCAGGAACAGGGGGAACACCGGGGAGCTGTTTTTT. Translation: CASRNRGNTGELFF.

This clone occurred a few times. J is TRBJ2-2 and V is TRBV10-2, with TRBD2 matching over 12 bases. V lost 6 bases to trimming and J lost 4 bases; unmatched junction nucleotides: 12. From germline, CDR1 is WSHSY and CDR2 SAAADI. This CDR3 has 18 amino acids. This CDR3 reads CASRASGTSGFSTGELFF. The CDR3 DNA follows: TGCGCCAGCAGAGCTTCCGGGACTAGCGGGTTTTCCACCGGGGAGCTGTTTTTT.

The CDR3 protein is CASSLSSGVTEAFF. In DNA form, the CDR3 reads TGTGCCAGCAGTTTATCCTCAGGGGTCACTGAAGCTTTCTTT. The rearrangement links TRBV27 to TRBJ1-1; possible D gene TRBD1, 6 bases. Trimming cost V 0 bases and J 4 bases, with 9 bases left between them. This CDR3 is built from 14 residues. Germline assignment: CDR1 MNHEY and CDR2 SMNVEV (reference sequence).

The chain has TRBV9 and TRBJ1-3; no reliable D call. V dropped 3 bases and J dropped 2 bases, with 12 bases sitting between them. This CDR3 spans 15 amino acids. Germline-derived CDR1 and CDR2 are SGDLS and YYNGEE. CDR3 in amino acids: CASSASGKAGNTIYF. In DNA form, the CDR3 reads TGTGCCAGCAGCGCCTCAGGAAAGGCTGGAAACACCATATATTTT.

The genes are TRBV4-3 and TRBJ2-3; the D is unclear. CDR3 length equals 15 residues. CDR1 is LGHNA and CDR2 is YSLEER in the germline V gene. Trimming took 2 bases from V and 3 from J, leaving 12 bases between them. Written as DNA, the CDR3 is TGCGCCAGCAGCCAACTCGCGCATGGTACAGATACGCAGTATTTT. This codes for CASSQLAHGTDTQYF.

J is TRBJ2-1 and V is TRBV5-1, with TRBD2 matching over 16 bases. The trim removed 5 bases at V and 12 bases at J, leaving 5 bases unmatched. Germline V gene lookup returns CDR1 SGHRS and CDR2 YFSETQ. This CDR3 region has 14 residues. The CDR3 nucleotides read TGCGCCAGCAGAGGGACTAGCGGGGGGGCAGTGCAGTTCTTC. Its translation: CASRGTSGGAVQFF.

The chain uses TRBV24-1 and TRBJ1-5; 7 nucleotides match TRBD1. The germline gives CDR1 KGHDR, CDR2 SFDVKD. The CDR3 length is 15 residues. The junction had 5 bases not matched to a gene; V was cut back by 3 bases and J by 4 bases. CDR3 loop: CATSDDRVPNQPQHF. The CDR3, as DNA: TGTGCCACCAGTGATGACAGGGTCCCTAATCAGCCCCAGCATTTT.

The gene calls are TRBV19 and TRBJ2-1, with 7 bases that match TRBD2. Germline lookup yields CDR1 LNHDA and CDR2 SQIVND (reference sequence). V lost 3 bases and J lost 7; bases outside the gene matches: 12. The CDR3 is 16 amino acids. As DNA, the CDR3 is TGTGCCAGTAGTATGAGAACACCCAACGGGGGGAATGAGCAGTTCTTC. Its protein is CASSMRTPNGGNEQFF. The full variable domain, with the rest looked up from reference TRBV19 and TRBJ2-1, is DGGITQSPKYLFRKEGQNVTLSCEQNLNHDAMYWYRQDPGQGLRLIYYSQIVNDFQKGDIAEGYSVSREKKESFPLTVTSAQKNPTAFYLCASSMRTPNGGNEQFFGPGTRLTVL.

The DNA for the CDR3 is TGCGCCAGCAGCCCCGGGACAGGGGAGAGGAAAGCTTTCTTT. Protein product: CASSPGTGERKAFF. This chain uses TRBV5-1 with TRBJ1-1, with 10 bases matching TRBD1. V lost 4 bases to trimming and J lost 9 bases; unmatched junction nucleotides: 9. There are 14 residues in the CDR3. From germline, CDR1 is SGHRS and CDR2 YFSETQ.

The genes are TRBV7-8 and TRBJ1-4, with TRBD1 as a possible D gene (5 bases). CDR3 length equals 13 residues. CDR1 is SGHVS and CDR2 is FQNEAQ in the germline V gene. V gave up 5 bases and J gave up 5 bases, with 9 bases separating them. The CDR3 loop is CASSGGPNEKLFF. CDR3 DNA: TGTGCCAGCAGCGGGGGTCCAAATGAAAAACTGTTTTTT.

The CDR3 loop is CASSQVNTEAFF. The CDR3 nucleotides read TGTGCCAGCAGCCAAGTGAACACTGAAGCTTTCTTT. The gene calls are TRBV7-8 and TRBJ1-1; no firm D call. Trimming left V 5 bases short and J 0 bases short, with 4 bases between. The CDR3 loop spans 12 amino acids. Per the germline V gene, CDR1 is SGHVS and CDR2 is FQNEAQ.

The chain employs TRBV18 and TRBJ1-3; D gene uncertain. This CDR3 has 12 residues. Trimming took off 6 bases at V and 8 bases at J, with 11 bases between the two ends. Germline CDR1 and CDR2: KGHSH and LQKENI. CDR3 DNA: TGTGCCAGCTCGCTAGACATAGACACCATATATTTT. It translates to CASSLDIDTIYF.

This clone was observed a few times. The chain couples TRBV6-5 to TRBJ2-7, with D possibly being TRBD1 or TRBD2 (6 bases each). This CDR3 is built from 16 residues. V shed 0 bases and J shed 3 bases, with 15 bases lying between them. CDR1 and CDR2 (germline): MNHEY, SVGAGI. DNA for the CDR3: TGTGCCAGCAGTTACTCCTCGGGGGCGGATCTCTACGAGCAGTACTTC. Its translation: CASSYSSGADLYEQYF.

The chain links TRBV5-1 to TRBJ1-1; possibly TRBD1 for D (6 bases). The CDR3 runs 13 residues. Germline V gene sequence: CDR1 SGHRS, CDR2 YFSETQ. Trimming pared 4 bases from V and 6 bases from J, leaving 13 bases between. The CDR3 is CASSGGRGPEAFF. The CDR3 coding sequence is TGCGCCAGCAGCGGGGGGCGAGGTCCTGAAGCTTTCTTT.

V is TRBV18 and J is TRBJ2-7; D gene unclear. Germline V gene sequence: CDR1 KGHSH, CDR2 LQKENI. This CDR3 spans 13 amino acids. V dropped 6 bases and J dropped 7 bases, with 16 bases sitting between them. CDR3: CASSPTPVGEQYF. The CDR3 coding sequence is TGTGCCAGCTCCCCAACCCCGGTGGGAGAGCAGTACTTC.